Given below is one T cell receptor beta chain in context. The source of the sample is a study of T cell responses to AZD1222 COVID-19 vaccine. This CDR3 comprises 12 residues. In germline, CDR1 is SGHVS, CDR2 FQNEAQ. The V gene lost 6 bases and the J gene lost 7 bases, with 13 bases spanning the gap. Measured with immunoSEQ multiplex PCR; TCRdb has only the in-frame clones, and not every one. This sample carries 130,000 or so clones, just over 90% of them seen once, and the ten largest clones take less than 9%. The sequenced sample was peripheral blood, obtained on day 0 of AZD1222 vaccination. The chain carries TRBV7-8 and TRBJ2-7; no clear D gene. This sequence was found in an adult in good health. The CDR3 DNA reads as TGTGCCAGCAGTCGACTGGGCCGGGAGCAGTACTTC. It specifies CASSRLGREQYF.